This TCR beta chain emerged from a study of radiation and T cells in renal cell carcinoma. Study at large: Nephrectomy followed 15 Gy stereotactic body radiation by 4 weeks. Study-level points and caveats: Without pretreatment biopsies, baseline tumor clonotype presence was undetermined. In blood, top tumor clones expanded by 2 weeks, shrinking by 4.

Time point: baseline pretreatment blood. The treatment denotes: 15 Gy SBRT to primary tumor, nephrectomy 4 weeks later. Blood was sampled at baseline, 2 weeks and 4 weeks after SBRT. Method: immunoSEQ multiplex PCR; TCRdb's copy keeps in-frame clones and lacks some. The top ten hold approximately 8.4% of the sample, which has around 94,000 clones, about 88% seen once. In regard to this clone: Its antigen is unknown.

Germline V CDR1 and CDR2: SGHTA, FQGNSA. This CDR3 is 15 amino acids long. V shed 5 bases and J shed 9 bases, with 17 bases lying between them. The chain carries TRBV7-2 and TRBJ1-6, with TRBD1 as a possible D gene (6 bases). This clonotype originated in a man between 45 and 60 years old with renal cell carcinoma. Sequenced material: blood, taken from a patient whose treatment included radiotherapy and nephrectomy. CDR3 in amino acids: CASSPNGGRGSPLHF. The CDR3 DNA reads TGTGCCAGCAGCCCGAACGGGGGGCGCGGTTCACCCCTCCACTTT.